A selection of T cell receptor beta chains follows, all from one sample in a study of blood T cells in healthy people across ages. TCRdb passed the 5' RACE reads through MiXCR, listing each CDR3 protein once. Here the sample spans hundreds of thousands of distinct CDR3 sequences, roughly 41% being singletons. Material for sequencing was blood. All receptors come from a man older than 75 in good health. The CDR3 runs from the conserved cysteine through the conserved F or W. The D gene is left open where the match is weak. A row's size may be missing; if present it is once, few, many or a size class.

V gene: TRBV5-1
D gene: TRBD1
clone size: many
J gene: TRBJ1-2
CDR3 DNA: TGCGCCAGCAGCGACAGGGCGGGGAGAGGCTACACCTTC
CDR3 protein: CASSDRAGRGYTF

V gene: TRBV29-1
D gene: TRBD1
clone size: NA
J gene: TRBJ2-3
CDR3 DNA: TGCAGCGTTGGGGACAGGGGCGTGACAGATACGCAGTATTTT
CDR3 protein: CSVGDRGVTDTQYF

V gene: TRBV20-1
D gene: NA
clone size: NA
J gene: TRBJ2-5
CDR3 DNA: TGCAGTGCTAGACCCGTTCAGGGGTACCAAGAGACCCAGTACTTC
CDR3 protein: CSARPVQGYQETQYF

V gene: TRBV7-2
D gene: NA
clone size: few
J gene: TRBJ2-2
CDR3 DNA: TGTGCCAGCAGCATGACTAGTTTGCATACCGGGGAGCTGTTTTTT
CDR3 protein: CASSMTSLHTGELFF

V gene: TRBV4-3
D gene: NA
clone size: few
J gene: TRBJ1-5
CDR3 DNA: TGCGCCAGCAGCCAAGATGGGAAATCTAGACAGCCCCAGCATTTT
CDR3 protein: CASSQDGKSRQPQHF

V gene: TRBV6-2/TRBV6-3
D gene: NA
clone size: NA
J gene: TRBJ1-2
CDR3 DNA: TGTGCCAGCAGTCCCAGGGCCCGAGTGGATGGCTACACCTTC
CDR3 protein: CASSPRARVDGYTF

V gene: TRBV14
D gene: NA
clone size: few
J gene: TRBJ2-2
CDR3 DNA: TGTGCCAGCAGCCAAGTCCAGGCGACCACCGGGGAGCTGTTTTTT
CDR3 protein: CASSQVQATTGELFF

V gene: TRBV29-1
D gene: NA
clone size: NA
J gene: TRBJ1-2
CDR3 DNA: TGCAGCGGTGGGAACCTCTATGGCTACACCTTC
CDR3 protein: CSGGNLYGYTF

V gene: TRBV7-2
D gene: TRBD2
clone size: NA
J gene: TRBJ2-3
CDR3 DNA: TGTGCCAGCAGCTCGGGACTAGCGGGCTCAACGCAGTATTTT
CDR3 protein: CASSSGLAGSTQYF

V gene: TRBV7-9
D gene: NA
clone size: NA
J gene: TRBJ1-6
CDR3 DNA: TGTGCCAGCAGCCCCCCCCAAGGAGGTTCACCCCTCCACTTT
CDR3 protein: CASSPPQGGSPLHF

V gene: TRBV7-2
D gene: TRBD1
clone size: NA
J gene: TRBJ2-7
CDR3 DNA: TGTGCCAGCAGCTTGATCCCACACTGGACAGGGGCTGAGCAGTACTTC
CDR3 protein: CASSLIPHWTGAEQYF

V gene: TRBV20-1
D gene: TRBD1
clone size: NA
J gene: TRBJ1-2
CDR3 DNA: TGCAGTGCTTGGGGCCAGGGGGCGCGGGGCTACACCTTC
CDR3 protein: CSAWGQGARGYTF

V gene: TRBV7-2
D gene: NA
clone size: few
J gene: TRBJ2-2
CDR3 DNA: TGTGCCAGCAGTAAACAAAGACAAAAGAACACCGGGGAGCTGTTTTTT
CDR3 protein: CASSKQRQKNTGELFF

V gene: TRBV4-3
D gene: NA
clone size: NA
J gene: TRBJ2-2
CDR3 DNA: TGCGCCAGCAGCCAAGATCGGGCGGGGAACACCGGGGAGCTGTTTTTT
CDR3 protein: CASSQDRAGNTGELFF

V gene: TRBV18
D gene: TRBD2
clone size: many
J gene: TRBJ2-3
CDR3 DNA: TGTGCCAGCTCACCGGGACTATCAGATACGCAGTATTTT
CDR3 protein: CASSPGLSDTQYF

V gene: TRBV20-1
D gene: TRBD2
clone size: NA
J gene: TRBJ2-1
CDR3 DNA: TGCAGTGCCCAGAGGAGCGGGAGCGGGAATGAGCAGTTCTTC
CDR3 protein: CSAQRSGSGNEQFF

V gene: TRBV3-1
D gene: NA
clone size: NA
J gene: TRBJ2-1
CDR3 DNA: TGTGCCAGCAGCCAAGATCAAGTGAGGGGGAGGCAGTTCTTC
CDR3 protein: CASSQDQVRGRQFF

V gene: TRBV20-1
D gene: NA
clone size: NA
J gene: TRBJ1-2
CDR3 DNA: TGCAGTGCTGGCAGGGATGGCTACACCTTC
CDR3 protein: CSAGRDGYTF

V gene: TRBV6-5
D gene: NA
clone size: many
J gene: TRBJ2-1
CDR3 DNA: TGTGCCAGCAGTTATCAAGACAGATACAATGAGCAGTTCTTC
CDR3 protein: CASSYQDRYNEQFF

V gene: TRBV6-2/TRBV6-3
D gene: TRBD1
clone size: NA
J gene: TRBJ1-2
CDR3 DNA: TGTGCCAGCAGTTACCCAGGGGGCGACGGCTATGGCTACACCTTC
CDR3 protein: CASSYPGGDGYGYTF

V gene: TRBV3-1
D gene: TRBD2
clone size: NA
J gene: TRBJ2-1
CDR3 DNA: TGTGCCAGCAGCCAAGATTGGGGACTAGCGGGTGTCTACAATGAGCAGTTCTTC
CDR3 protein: CASSQDWGLAGVYNEQFF

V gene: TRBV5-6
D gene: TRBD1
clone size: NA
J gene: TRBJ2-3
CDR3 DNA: TGTGCCAGCAGCTTGCAGGGGGTTTACACAGATACGCAGTATTTT
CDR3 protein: CASSLQGVYTDTQYF

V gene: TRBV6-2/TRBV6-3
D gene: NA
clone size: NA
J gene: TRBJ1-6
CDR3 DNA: TGTGCCAGCAGTTTGGACCCCCCGCTAGGGGAAGCCCTCCACTTT
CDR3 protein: CASSLDPPLGEALHF

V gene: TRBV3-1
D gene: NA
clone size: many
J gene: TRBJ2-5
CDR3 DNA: TGTGCCAGCAGCCAAGGACAGAGACCGAGGGAGACCCAGTACTTC
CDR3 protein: CASSQGQRPRETQYF

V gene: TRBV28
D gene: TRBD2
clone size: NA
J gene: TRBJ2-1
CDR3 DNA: TGTGCCAGCAGTTTCCCGATTAGCGGGACCAGCTCCTACAATGAGCAGTTCTTC
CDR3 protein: CASSFPISGTSSYNEQFF

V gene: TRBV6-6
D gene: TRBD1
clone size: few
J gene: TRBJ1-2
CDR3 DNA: TGTGCCAGCGAGATGACAGGGAACTATGGCTACACCTTC
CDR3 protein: CASEMTGNYGYTF

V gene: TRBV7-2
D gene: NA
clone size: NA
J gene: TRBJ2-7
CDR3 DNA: TGTGCCAGCAGCCCCTTGGGTCTGAGGTCCTACGAGCAGTACTTC
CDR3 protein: CASSPLGLRSYEQYF

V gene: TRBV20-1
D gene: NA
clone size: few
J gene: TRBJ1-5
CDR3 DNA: TGCAGTGCTAGACCGCCCGGTCAGCCCCAGCATTTT
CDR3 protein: CSARPPGQPQHF

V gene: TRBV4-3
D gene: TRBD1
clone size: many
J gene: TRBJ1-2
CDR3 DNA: TGCGCCAGCAGCGCACCGGGACAGGGGTATGGCTACACCTTC
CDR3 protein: CASSAPGQGYGYTF

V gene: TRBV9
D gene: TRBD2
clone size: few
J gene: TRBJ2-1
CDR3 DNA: TGTGCCAGCTCGCGACCTGGGGGACTAGCGTCCTACAATGAGCAGTTCTTC
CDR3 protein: CASSRPGGLASYNEQFF

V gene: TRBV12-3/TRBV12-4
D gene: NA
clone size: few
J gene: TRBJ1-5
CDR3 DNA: TGTGCCAGCAGTTTATCCTTAAGCAATCAGCCCCAGCATTTT
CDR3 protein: CASSLSLSNQPQHF

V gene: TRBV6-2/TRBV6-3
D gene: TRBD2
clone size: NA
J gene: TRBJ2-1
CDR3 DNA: TGTGCCAGCAGTTACCGCGCCCCCGGCCCAACTAGCGGCAATGAGCAGTTCTTC
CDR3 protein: CASSYRAPGPTSGNEQFF